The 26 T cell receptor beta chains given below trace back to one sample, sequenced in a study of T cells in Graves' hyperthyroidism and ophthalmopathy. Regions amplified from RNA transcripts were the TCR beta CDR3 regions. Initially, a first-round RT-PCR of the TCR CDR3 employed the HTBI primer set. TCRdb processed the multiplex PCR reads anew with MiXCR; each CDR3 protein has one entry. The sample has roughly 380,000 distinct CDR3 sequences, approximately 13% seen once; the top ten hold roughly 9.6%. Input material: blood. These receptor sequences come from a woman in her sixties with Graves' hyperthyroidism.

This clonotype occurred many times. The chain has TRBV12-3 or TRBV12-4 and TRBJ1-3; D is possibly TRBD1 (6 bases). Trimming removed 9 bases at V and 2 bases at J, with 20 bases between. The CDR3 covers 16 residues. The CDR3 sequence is CASTSRGGGPGNTIYF. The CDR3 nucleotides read TGTGCCAGTACATCCCGGGGTGGGGGGCCTGGAAACACCATATATTTT.

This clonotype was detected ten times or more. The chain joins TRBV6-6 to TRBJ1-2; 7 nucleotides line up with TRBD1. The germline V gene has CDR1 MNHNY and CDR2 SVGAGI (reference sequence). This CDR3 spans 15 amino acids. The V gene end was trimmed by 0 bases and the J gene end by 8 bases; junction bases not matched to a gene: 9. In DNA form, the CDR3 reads TGTGCCAGCAGTTACTCGGGGAGGGGGCCGGGGGGCTACACCTTC. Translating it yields CASSYSGRGPGGYTF.

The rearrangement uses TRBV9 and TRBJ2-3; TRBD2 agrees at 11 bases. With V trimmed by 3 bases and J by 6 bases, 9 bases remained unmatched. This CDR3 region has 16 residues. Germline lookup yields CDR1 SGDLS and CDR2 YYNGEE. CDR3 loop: CASSAGLADGADTQYF. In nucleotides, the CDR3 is TGTGCCAGCAGCGCGGGACTAGCGGATGGCGCCGATACGCAGTATTTT.

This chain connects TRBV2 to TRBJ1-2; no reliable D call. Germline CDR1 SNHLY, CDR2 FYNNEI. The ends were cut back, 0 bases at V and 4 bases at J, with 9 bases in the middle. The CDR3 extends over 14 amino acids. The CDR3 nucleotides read TGTGCCAGCAGTGAAGCGGTAGCTTCCTATGGCTACACCTTC. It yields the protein CASSEAVASYGYTF.

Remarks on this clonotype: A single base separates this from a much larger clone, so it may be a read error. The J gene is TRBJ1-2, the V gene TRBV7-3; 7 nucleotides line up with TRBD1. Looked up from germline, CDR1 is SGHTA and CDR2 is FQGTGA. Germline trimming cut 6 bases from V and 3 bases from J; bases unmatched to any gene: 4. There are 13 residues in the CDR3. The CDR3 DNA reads TGTGCCAGCAGGACAGGGCTGGACTATGGCTACACCTTC. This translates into CASRTGLDYGYTF. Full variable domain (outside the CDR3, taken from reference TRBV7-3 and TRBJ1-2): GAGVSQTPSNKVTEKGKYVELRCDPISGHTALYWYRQSLGQGPEFLIYFQGTGAADDSGLPNDRFFAVRPEGSVSTLKIQRTERGDSAVYLCASRTGLDYGYTFGSGTRLTVV.

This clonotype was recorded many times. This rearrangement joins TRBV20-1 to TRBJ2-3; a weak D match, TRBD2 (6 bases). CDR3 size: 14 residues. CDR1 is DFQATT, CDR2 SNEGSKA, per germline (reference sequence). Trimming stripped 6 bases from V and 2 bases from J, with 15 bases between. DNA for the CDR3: TGCAGTGCCTTCCTTAGCGGTAACACAGATACGCAGTATTTT. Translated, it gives CSAFLSGNTDTQYF.

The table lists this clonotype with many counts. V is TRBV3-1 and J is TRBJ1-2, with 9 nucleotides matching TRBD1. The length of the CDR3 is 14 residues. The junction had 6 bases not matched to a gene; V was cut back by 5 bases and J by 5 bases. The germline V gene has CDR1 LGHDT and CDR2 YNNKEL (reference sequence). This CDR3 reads CASSARDRDYGYTF. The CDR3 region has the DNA TGTGCCAGCAGCGCCCGGGACAGGGATTATGGCTACACCTTC. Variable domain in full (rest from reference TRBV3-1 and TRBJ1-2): DTAVSQTPKYLVTQMGNDKSIKCEQNLGHDTMYWYKQDSKKFLKIMFSYNNKELIINETVPNRFSPKSPDKAHLNLHINSLELGDSAVYFCASSARDRDYGYTFGSGTRLTVV.

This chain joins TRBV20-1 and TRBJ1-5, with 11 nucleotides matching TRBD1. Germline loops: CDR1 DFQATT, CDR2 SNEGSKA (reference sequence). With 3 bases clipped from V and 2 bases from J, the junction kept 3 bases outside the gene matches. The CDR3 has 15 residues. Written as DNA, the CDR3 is TGCAGTGCTAGCCGGACAGGGGGCGGCAATCAGCCCCAGCATTTT. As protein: CSASRTGGGNQPQHF.

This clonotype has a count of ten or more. CDR3 DNA sequence: TGTGCCAGCAGCTTAGTAAGCCCTACTGCCACAGATACGCAGTATTTT. This gives the protein CASSLVSPTATDTQYF. This chain uses TRBV11-3 with TRBJ2-3; D call uncertain. This CDR3 has 16 residues. The germline V and J ends were trimmed by 1 base and 2 bases, with 13 bases remaining between them. CDR1 SGHNT and CDR2 YENEEA come from the germline V gene.

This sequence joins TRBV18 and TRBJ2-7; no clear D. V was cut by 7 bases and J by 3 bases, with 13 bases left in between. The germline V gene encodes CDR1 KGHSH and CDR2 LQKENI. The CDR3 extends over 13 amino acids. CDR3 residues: CASLQTGSYEQYF. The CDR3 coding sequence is TGTGCCAGCTTACAAACGGGCAGCTACGAGCAGTACTTC.

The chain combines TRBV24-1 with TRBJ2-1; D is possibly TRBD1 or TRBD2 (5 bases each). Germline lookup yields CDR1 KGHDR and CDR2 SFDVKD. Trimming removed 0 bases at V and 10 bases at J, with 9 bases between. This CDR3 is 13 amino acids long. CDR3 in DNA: TGTGCCACCAGTGATTTGTTTGGGGGAGAGCAGTTCTTC. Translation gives CATSDLFGGEQFF.

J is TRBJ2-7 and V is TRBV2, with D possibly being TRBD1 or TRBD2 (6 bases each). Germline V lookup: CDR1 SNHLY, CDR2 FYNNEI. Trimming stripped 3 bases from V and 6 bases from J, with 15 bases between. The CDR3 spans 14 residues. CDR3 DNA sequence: TGTGCCAGCAGTGAGGTGGGGGGCCCCGGCGAGCAGTACTTC. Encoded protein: CASSEVGGPGEQYF. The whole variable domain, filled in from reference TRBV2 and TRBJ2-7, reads EPEVTQTPSHQVTQMGQEVILRCVPISNHLYFYWYRQILGQKVEFLVSFYNNEISEKSEIFDDQFSVERPDGSNFTLKIRSTKLEDSAMYFCASSEVGGPGEQYFGPGTRLTVT.

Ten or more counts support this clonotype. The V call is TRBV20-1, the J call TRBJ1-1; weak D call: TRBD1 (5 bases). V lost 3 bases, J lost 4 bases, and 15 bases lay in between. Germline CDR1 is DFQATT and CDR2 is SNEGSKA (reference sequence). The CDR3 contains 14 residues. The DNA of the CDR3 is TGCAGTGCTAGGGAAGGTGGGGCCTTCACTGAAGCTTTCTTT. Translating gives CSAREGGAFTEAFF.

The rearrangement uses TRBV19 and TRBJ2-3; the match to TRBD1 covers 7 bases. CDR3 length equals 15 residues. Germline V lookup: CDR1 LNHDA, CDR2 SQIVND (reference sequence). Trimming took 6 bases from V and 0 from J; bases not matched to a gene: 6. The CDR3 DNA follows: TGTGCCAGTAGGAGACAGGGCACTAGCACAGATACGCAGTATTTT. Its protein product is CASRRQGTSTDTQYF.

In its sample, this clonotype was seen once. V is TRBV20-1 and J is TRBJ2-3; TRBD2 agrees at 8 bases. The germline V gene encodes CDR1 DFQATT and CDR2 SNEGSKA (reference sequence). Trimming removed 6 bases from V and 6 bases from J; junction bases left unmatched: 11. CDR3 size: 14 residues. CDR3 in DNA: TGCAGTGCCGCCGTGGGACTAGTTGGCGATACGCAGTATTTT. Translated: CSAAVGLVGDTQYF.

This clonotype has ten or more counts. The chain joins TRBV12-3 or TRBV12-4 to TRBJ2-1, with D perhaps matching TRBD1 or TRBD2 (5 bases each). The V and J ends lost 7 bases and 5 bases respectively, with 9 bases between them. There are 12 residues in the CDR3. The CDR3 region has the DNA TGTGCCAGCACCCGGGGCCACAATGAGCAGTTCTTC. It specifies CASTRGHNEQFF.

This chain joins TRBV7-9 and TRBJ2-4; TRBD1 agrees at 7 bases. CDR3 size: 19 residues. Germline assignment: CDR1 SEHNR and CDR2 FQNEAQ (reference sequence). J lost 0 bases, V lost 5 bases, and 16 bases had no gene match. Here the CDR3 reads CASSPPTGWFVLAKNIQYF. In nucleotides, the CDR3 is TGTGCCAGCAGCCCACCGACAGGGTGGTTTGTCCTAGCCAAAAACATTCAGTACTTC.

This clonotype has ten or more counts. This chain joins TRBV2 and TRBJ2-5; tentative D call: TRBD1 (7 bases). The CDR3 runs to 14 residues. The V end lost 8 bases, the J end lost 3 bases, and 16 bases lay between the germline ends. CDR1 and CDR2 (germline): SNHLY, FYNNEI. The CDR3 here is CASAGTGVEETQYF. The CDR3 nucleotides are TGTGCCAGCGCGGGAACAGGGGTCGAAGAGACCCAGTACTTC. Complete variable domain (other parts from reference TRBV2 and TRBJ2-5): EPEVTQTPSHQVTQMGQEVILRCVPISNHLYFYWYRQILGQKVEFLVSFYNNEISEKSEIFDDQFSVERPDGSNFTLKIRSTKLEDSAMYFCASAGTGVEETQYFGPGTRLLVL.

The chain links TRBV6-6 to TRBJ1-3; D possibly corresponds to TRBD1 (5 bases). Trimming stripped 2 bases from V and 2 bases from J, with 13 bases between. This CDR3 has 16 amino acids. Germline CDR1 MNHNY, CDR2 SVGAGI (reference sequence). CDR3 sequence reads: CASSYDGTGAGNTIYF. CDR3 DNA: TGTGCCAGCAGTTACGACGGCACGGGGGCTGGAAACACCATATATTTT.

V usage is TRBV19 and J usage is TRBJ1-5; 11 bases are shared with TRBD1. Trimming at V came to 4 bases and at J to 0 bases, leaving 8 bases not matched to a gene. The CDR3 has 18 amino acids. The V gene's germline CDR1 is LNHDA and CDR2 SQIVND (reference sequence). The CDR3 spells CASSTRDRGIGSNQPQHF. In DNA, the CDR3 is TGTGCCAGTAGTACCCGGGACAGGGGGATTGGTAGCAATCAGCCCCAGCATTTT. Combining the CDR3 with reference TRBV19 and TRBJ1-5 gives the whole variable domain DGGITQSPKYLFRKEGQNVTLSCEQNLNHDAMYWYRQDPGQGLRLIYYSQIVNDFQKGDIAEGYSVSREKKESFPLTVTSAQKNPTAFYLCASSTRDRGIGSNQPQHFGDGTRLSIL.

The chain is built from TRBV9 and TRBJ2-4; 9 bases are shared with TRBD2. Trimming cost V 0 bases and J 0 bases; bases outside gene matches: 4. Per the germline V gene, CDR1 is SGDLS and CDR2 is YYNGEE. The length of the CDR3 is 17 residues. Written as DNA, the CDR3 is TGTGCCAGCAGCGTAGCTCCTAGCGGGGTAGCCAAAAACATTCAGTACTTC. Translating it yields CASSVAPSGVAKNIQYF.

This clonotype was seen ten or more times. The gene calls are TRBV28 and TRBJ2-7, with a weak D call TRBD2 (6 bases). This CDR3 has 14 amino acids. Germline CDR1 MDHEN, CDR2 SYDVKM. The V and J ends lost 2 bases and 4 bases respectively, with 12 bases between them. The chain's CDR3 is CASSLEREVYEQYF. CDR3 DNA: TGTGCCAGCAGTTTAGAGAGGGAGGTTTACGAGCAGTACTTC.

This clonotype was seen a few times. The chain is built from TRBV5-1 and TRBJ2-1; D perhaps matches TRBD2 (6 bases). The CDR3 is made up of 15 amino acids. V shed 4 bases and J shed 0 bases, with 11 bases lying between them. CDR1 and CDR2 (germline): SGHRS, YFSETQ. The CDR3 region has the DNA TGCGCCAGCAGCCTGGGGGGAGACTCCTACAATGAGCAGTTCTTC. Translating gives CASSLGGDSYNEQFF.

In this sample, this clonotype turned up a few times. CDR3 nucleotides: TGTGCCACCAGTTCCCGGGACAGTGCCTCCCCAGCGTATTTT. This encodes CATSSRDSASPAYF. The chain joins TRBV24-1 to TRBJ2-3; 7 nucleotides match TRBD1. CDR3 length equals 14 residues. V dropped 6 bases and J dropped 14; count of bases not matched to a gene: 16. Germline CDR1 KGHDR, CDR2 SFDVKD.

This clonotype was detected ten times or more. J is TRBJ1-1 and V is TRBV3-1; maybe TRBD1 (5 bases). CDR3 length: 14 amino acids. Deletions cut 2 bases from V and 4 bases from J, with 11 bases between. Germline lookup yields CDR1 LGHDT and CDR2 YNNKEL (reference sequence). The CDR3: CASSQISRGTEAFF. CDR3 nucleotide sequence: TGTGCCAGCAGCCAAATCTCAAGGGGCACTGAAGCTTTCTTT.

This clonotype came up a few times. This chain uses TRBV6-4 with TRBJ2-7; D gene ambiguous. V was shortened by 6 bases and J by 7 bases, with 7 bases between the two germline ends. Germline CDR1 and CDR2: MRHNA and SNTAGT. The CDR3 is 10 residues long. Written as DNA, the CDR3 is TGTGCCAGCAGAGTCCTAGAGCAGTACTTC. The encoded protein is CASRVLEQYF.